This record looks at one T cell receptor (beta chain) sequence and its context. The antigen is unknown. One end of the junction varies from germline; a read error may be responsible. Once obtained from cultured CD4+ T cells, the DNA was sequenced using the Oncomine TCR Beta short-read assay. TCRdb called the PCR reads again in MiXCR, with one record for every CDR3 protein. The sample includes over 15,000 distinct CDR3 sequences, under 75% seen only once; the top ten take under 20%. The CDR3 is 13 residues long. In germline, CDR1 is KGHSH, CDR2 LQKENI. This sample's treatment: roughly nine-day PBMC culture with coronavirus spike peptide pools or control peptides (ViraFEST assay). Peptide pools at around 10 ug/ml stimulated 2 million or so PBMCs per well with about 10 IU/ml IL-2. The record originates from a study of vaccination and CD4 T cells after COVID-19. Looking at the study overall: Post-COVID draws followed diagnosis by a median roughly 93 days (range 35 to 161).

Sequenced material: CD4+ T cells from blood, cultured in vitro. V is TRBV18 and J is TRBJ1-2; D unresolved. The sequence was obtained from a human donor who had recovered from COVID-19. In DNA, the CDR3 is TGTGCCAGCTCCCCACAAATGGGTTCTGGCTACACCTTC. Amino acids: CASSPQMGSGYTF. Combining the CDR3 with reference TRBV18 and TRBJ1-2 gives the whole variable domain NAGVMQNPRHLVRRRGQEARLRCSPMKGHSHVYWYRQLPEEGLKFMVYLQKENIIDESGMPKERFSAEFPKEGPSILRIQQVVRGDSAAYFCASSPQMGSGYTFGSGTRLTVV.